One and the same sample provided the 10 T cell receptor beta chains below, sequenced in a study of T cells in Graves' hyperthyroidism and ophthalmopathy. TCR beta CDR3 regions were amplified from RNA. First-round RT-PCR of the TCR CDR3 relied on the HTBI primer set. TCRdb redid the calling of the multiplex PCR reads with MiXCR, one entry per CDR3 protein. The data hold about 500,000 distinct CDR3 sequences, with 40% to 55% observed a single time. What was sequenced was peripheral blood or thyroid tissue (not recorded which). The receptors originated from an adult woman with Graves' disease, either hyperthyroidism or ophthalmopathy (not recorded which).

This sequence joins TRBV7-9 and TRBJ2-5; possible D gene TRBD2, 6 bases. CDR3 length: 17 residues. Trimming took off 5 bases at V and 3 bases at J, with 22 bases between the two ends. CDR1 and CDR2 from the germline V gene are SEHNR and FQNEAQ (reference sequence). In DNA, the CDR3 is TGTGCCAGCAGCCCCCCTTCGGGTTCGACTAGAGAAGAGACCCAGTACTTC. It codes for CASSPPSGSTREETQYF.

This clonotype showed up many times. This chain links TRBV19 with TRBJ2-1; D is ambiguous. The V gene lost 0 bases and the J gene lost 4 bases, with 7 bases spanning the gap. CDR1 LNHDA and CDR2 SQIVND come from the germline V gene (reference sequence). This CDR3 region has 14 residues. The CDR3: CASSIDVRYNEQFF. DNA of the CDR3: TGTGCCAGTAGTATAGACGTACGATACAATGAGCAGTTCTTC. The entire variable domain, with the rest obtained from reference TRBV19 and TRBJ2-1, is as follows: DGGITQSPKYLFRKEGQNVTLSCEQNLNHDAMYWYRQDPGQGLRLIYYSQIVNDFQKGDIAEGYSVSREKKESFPLTVTSAQKNPTAFYLCASSIDVRYNEQFFGPGTRLTVL.

V is TRBV11-2 and J is TRBJ2-7; D possibly corresponds to TRBD2 (6 bases). The CDR3 sequence is 15 residues long. CDR1 and CDR2 (germline): SGHAT, FQNNGV. V shed 0 bases and J shed 2 bases, with 11 bases lying between them. CDR3: CASSLEEGWTYEQYF. Written as DNA, the CDR3 is TGTGCCAGCAGCTTAGAGGAGGGGTGGACCTACGAGCAGTACTTC.

This clonotype showed up just once. CDR3 sequence: CSASPGGLRHEQYF. CDR3 in DNA: TGCAGTGCTAGCCCAGGGGGCCTCCGTCACGAGCAGTACTTC. The genes are TRBV20-1 and TRBJ2-7, with 8 nucleotides matching TRBD1. The germline V gene has CDR1 DFQATT and CDR2 SNEGSKA (reference sequence). The CDR3 has 14 amino acids. Germline trimming cut 3 bases from V and 5 bases from J; bases unmatched to any gene: 9.

The chain is built from TRBV20-1 and TRBJ2-7; D possibly corresponds to TRBD2 (6 bases). The CDR3 has 11 amino acids. Germline-derived CDR1 and CDR2 are DFQATT and SNEGSKA (reference sequence). Trimming removed 6 bases at V and 4 bases at J, with 10 bases between. The CDR3 nucleotides are TGCAGTGCCCGACTAGATTACGAGCAGTACTTC. Its translation is CSARLDYEQYF.

The table lists this clonotype with many counts. The junction departs from the called germline gene at one end, perhaps through a read error. The chain has TRBV5-1 and TRBJ1-2; D ambiguous. The CDR3 consists of 13 residues. In germline, CDR1 is SGHRS, CDR2 YFSETQ. Here the CDR3 DNA reads TGTGCCAGCAGCGTTGGACGGAACTATGGCTACACCTTC. Amino acid sequence: CASSVGRNYGYTF. Based on the CDR3 plus reference TRBV5-1 and TRBJ1-2, the full variable domain is KAGVTQTPRYLIKTRGQQVTLSCSPISGHRSVSWYQQTPGQGLQFLFEYFSETQRNKGNFPGRFSGRQFSNSRSEMNVSTLELGDSALYLCASSVGRNYGYTFGSGTRLTVV.

This chain uses TRBV2 with TRBJ2-5, with D hard to call. Germline CDR1 is SNHLY and CDR2 is FYNNEI. Trimming pared 7 bases from V and 5 bases from J, leaving 17 bases between. The CDR3 is 14 residues long. CDR3 in amino acids: CASTYLAVGETQYF. The DNA for the CDR3 is TGTGCCAGCACCTACTTGGCAGTCGGGGAGACCCAGTACTTC.

J is TRBJ2-5 and V is TRBV15, with D possibly matching TRBD1 (5 bases). The CDR3 length is 16 residues. CDR1 and CDR2 from the germline V gene are LNHNV and YYDKDF (reference sequence). V was shortened by 3 bases and J by 4 bases, with 18 bases between the two germline ends. CDR3 sequence (DNA): TGTGCCACCAGCAGTCAGGGTTTTGGAAGAGTAGAGACCCAGTACTTC. It encodes CATSSQGFGRVETQYF.

The chain carries TRBV7-9 and TRBJ1-1, with D maybe TRBD1 (5 bases). Deletions cut 2 bases from V and 4 bases from J, with 23 bases between. Germline V lookup: CDR1 SEHNR, CDR2 FQNEAQ (reference sequence). The CDR3 consists of 18 residues. CDR3: CASSLSSGSSAKSTEAFF. The CDR3 DNA is TGTGCCAGCAGCTTATCATCAGGGTCGTCGGCTAAGAGCACTGAAGCTTTCTTT.

Turning to this clonotype: Just one base apart from a much larger clone, this may be a read error. The missing conserved phenylalanine or tryptophan at the end of this CDR3 makes a read error likely. The CDR3 DNA reads as TGTGCCAGCAGTCCTACCGACGGGGGTGAAGCTTTCCTT. Its translation: CASSPTDGGEAFL. The chain recombines TRBV12-3 or TRBV12-4 with TRBJ1-1; weak D call: TRBD1 (5 bases). The CDR3 has 13 amino acids. V lost 5 bases, J lost 7 bases, and 14 bases lay in between.